What follows are 20 T cell receptor beta chains derived from one specimen sequenced in a study of blood T cell repertoires in COVID-19. Sequencing used immunoSEQ multiplex PCR; TCRdb keeps in-frame clones, though not all of them. The table includes roughly 380,000 clones, approximately 91% detected once. Sample: peripheral blood. The receptors were gathered from a woman aged 40 to 50 with COVID-19, enrolled during active disease.

This chain joins TRBV2 and TRBJ1-4; the match to TRBD1 covers 11 bases. Germline trimming cut 7 bases from V and 8 bases from J; bases unmatched to any gene: 15. The CDR3 has 17 amino acids. Germline V CDR1 and CDR2: SNHLY, FYNNEI. The CDR3 is CASTTGTGGSSGEKLFF. In DNA form, the CDR3 reads TGTGCCAGCACGACCGGGACAGGGGGATCGTCGGGGGAAAAACTGTTTTTT.

The CDR3: CASSKLSSSSSYNEQFF. In DNA, the CDR3 is TGTGCCAGCAGCAAACTCTCGTCTTCGAGCTCCTACAATGAGCAGTTCTTC. The rearrangement joins TRBV9 to TRBJ2-1; no firm D call. Per the germline V gene, CDR1 is SGDLS and CDR2 is YYNGEE. Trimming cost V 4 bases and J 0 bases, with 17 bases left between them. The CDR3 covers 17 residues.

The J gene is TRBJ1-6, the V gene TRBV19; tentatively, D is TRBD1 (6 bases). The CDR3 is 17 residues long. Trimming left V 7 bases short and J 5 bases short, with 21 bases between. Germline-derived CDR1 and CDR2 are LNHDA and SQIVND (reference sequence). CDR3 region: CASTRWGRDNDNSPLHF. CDR3 coding DNA: TGTGCCAGTACCCGATGGGGTCGGGACAACGATAATTCACCCCTCCACTTT.

The gene calls are TRBV27 and TRBJ1-5, with 8 bases aligning to TRBD1. The J segment lost 7 bases and the V segment lost 4 bases, leaving 15 bases of the junction unmatched. The V gene's germline CDR1 is MNHEY and CDR2 SMNVEV (reference sequence). The CDR3 totals 17 residues. CDR3: CASSSRQGARVWQPQHF. CDR3 in DNA: TGTGCCAGCAGTTCACGCCAGGGGGCGCGAGTTTGGCAGCCCCAGCATTTT.

The chain carries TRBV19 and TRBJ2-4; possible D gene TRBD2, 7 bases. Germline V gene sequence: CDR1 LNHDA, CDR2 SQIVND (reference sequence). The length of the CDR3 is 17 residues. V lost 3 bases, J lost 1 base, and 16 bases lay in between. CDR3 coding DNA: TGTGCCAGTAGTATTATGGGGGGGCAAGGGGCCAAAAACATTCAGTACTTC. Protein product: CASSIMGGQGAKNIQYF.

This rearrangement joins TRBV30 to TRBJ2-1; 9 bases line up with TRBD2. This CDR3 has 15 residues. Trimming removed 0 bases from V and 12 bases from J; junction bases left unmatched: 12. CDR1 GTSNPN and CDR2 SVGIG come from the germline V gene (reference sequence). CDR3 region: CAWSVVLAGNRAQFF. As DNA, the CDR3 is TGTGCCTGGAGTGTCGTCCTAGCGGGAAATCGTGCGCAGTTCTTC. Full variable domain (rest looked up from reference TRBV30 and TRBJ2-1): SQTIHQWPATLVQPVGSPLSLECTVEGTSNPNLYWYRQAAGRGLQLLFYSVGIGQISSEVPQNLSASRPQDRQFILSSKKLLLSDSGFYLCAWSVVLAGNRAQFFGPGTRLTVL.

The J gene is TRBJ1-4, the V gene TRBV30; 7 bases align to TRBD1. In germline, CDR1 is GTSNPN, CDR2 SVGIG (reference sequence). This CDR3 has 13 amino acids. The V segment lost 5 bases and the J segment 10 bases; nucleotides outside the gene matches: 10. CDR3: CAWFKGPGGKLFF. CDR3 in DNA: TGTGCCTGGTTTAAGGGGCCAGGGGGAAAACTGTTTTTT.

V and J are TRBV5-1 and TRBJ1-5; 7 nucleotides align to TRBD1. This CDR3 comprises 15 residues. Looked up from germline, CDR1 is SGHRS and CDR2 is YFSETQ. Trimming removed 0 bases from V and 3 bases from J; junction bases left unmatched: 3. The CDR3 DNA follows: TGCGCCAGCAGCTTGGAGGGACAGATCAATCAGCCCCAGCATTTT. It encodes CASSLEGQINQPQHF.

The CDR3 sequence: CASRTSGSFYGYTF. CDR3 bases: TGTGCCAGCAGGACCTCGGGTTCCTTCTATGGCTACACCTTC. The chain is built from TRBV28 and TRBJ1-2; D is ambiguous. The germline gives CDR1 MDHEN, CDR2 SYDVKM. The CDR3 totals 14 residues. V gave up 6 bases and J gave up 4 bases, with 15 bases separating them.

This clone was found once. Written as DNA, the CDR3 is TGTGCCAGTAGTATCGGACAGGGTGGCTATGGCTACACCTTC. It codes for CASSIGQGGYGYTF. V is TRBV19 and J is TRBJ1-2, with 8 positions matching TRBD1. The V and J ends lost 3 bases and 4 bases, in that order; junction bases with no gene match: 4. CDR1 and CDR2 (germline): LNHDA, SQIVND (reference sequence). The CDR3 extends over 14 amino acids.

This chain uses TRBV27 with TRBJ1-2; maybe TRBD1 (5 bases). The germline V and J ends were trimmed by 5 bases and 2 bases, with 12 bases remaining between them. Germline V lookup: CDR1 MNHEY, CDR2 SMNVEV (reference sequence). The length of the CDR3 is 14 residues. The CDR3 coding sequence is TGTGCCAGCAGTCCGGCAGGGTGGAACTATGGCTACACCTTC. It yields the protein CASSPAGWNYGYTF.

The chain couples TRBV5-4 to TRBJ2-5; TRBD2 agrees at 14 bases. Germline CDR1 is SGHNT and CDR2 is YYREEE (reference sequence). With V trimmed by 2 bases and J by 1 base, 10 bases remained unmatched. This CDR3 is 19 amino acids long. The CDR3 loop is CASSFRTSGGRTTQETQYF. In nucleotides, the CDR3 is TGTGCCAGCAGCTTCCGGACTAGCGGGGGGCGAACTACCCAAGAGACCCAGTACTTC.

This chain links TRBV27 with TRBJ1-1; D is undetermined. In germline, CDR1 is MNHEY, CDR2 SMNVEV (reference sequence). The V gene lost 6 bases and the J gene lost 3 bases, with 17 bases spanning the gap. The CDR3 loop spans 15 amino acids. This CDR3 reads CASRLSGRLYTEAFF. The CDR3 DNA reads TGTGCCAGCAGACTTAGTGGGAGATTATACACTGAAGCTTTCTTT.

V and J are TRBV7-9 and TRBJ1-2; 10 nucleotides line up with TRBD1. There are 17 residues in the CDR3. V shed 0 bases and J 2 bases; nucleotides not matched to a gene: 6. The germline V gene has CDR1 SEHNR and CDR2 FQNEAQ (reference sequence). The DNA for the CDR3 is TGTGCCAGCAGCTTAGCTCTTGGACAGGGGGGGAACTATGGCTACACCTTC. Its protein is CASSLALGQGGNYGYTF.

The chain recombines TRBV5-6 with TRBJ1-6; D remains unclear. The germline CDR1 and CDR2 sequences are SGHDT and YYEEEE. CDR3 length equals 16 residues. Trimming pared 0 bases from V and 8 bases from J, leaving 15 bases between. CDR3 DNA sequence: TGTGCCAGCAGCTTGGGACCTGCTCGACAAGATTCACCCCTCCACTTT. It translates to CASSLGPARQDSPLHF.

The chain is built from TRBV4-3 and TRBJ1-5, with TRBD1 as a possible D gene (6 bases). The CDR3 loop spans 16 amino acids. Germline V gene data show CDR1 as LGHNA and CDR2 as YSLEER. V lost 4 bases, J lost 6 bases, and 19 bases lay in between. In nucleotides, the CDR3 is TGCGCCAGCAGCCTAACTGCAGGGGTCGGCGGTCAGCCCCAGCATTTT. Protein product: CASSLTAGVGGQPQHF.

This sequence joins TRBV30 and TRBJ2-1; TRBD1 is a possible D gene (7 bases). Trimming pared 8 bases from V and 8 bases from J, leaving 10 bases between. Germline CDR1 reads GTSNPN; CDR2 reads SVGIG (reference sequence). The CDR3 contains 10 residues. CDR3 sequence: CAARGDEQFF. The CDR3, as DNA: TGTGCCGCCAGGGGGGATGAGCAGTTCTTC.

The chain couples TRBV15 to TRBJ1-1; weak D call: TRBD1 (5 bases). Trimming left V 5 bases short and J 3 bases short, with 13 bases between. CDR1 LNHNV and CDR2 YYDKDF come from the germline V gene (reference sequence). This CDR3 contains 14 residues. Here the CDR3 reads CATSWGRVDTEAFF. CDR3 coding DNA: TGTGCCACCAGCTGGGGCAGGGTGGACACTGAAGCTTTCTTT.

V and J are TRBV28 and TRBJ1-2; 9 nucleotides agree with TRBD1. The germline CDR1 and CDR2 sequences are MDHEN and SYDVKM. The CDR3 runs 16 residues. Trimming cost V 6 bases and J 4 bases; bases outside gene matches: 12. CDR3 amino acids: CASSPPGTGSVYGYTF. CDR3 bases: TGTGCCAGCAGCCCTCCGGGGACAGGGTCCGTCTATGGCTACACCTTC.

As DNA, the CDR3 is TGTGCCAGCAGTTTGGAGGGCTCGCTAAACGCTATTCTTGGCTACACCTTC. Residues: CASSLEGSLNAILGYTF. The chain has TRBV28 and TRBJ1-2; D gene unclear. The CDR3 consists of 17 residues. Germline values: CDR1 MDHEN, CDR2 SYDVKM. The germline V and J ends were trimmed by 3 bases and 7 bases, with 24 bases remaining between them.